This T cell receptor beta chain was identified in a study of blood T cell repertoires in COVID-19. About the research overall: COVID-19 samples from acute and convalescent phases originated in the United States, Italy and Spain.

In the original processing: Nucleated cell number was recorded as an estimate derived from reference gene primer amplification. This table comes from immunoSEQ multiplex PCR, and its TCRdb copy is limited to in-frame clones, with some not included. That table gives V, J and clone size, and the DNA gave D and trimming. Counted here are about 60,000 clones, roughly nine tenths occurring once; the ten biggest clones make up about 7.9%. CDR1 is KGHSH and CDR2 is LQKENI in the germline V gene. The CDR3 loop spans 15 amino acids. The ends were cut back, 8 bases at V and 1 base at J, with 15 bases in the middle.

The source of this sequence is a human donor in a cohort sampled during active COVID-19. This chain joins TRBV18 and TRBJ1-5; tentative D call: TRBD1 (6 bases). The source material was peripheral blood. The CDR3 here is CASGIGRGSNQPQHF. For the CDR3, the DNA is TGTGCCAGCGGCATAGGCAGGGGAAGCAATCAGCCCCAGCATTTT.